The subject of this entry is one T cell receptor beta chain. This sample was included in a study of cytomegalovirus exposure and HLA in healthy donors. Trimming at V came to 4 bases and at J to 3 bases, leaving 7 bases not matched to a gene. The length of the CDR3 is 14 residues. Germline V gives CDR1 SGHNT, CDR2 YYREEE (reference sequence). The primer mix had 60 Vbeta and 13 Jbeta primers. TCRdb's table, derived via immunoSEQ multiplex PCR, lists solely in-frame clones and lacks some. The sample contains 140,000 or so clones, approximately 80% of which appear only once. J is TRBJ2-7 and V is TRBV5-4; 7 bases agree with TRBD1. The sample taken for sequencing was PBMCs. This clonotype originated in a boy younger than 10 in good health and CMV-seronegative. CDR3 in amino acids: CASSRRDSYYEQYF. The CDR3, as DNA: TGTGCCAGCAGCCGAAGGGACAGTTACTACGAGCAGTACTTC.